A selection of T cell receptor beta chains follows, all from one sample in a study of OX40 agonist ivuxolimab in advanced cancers. The assay was immunoSEQ multiplex PCR, and TCRdb's table has in-frame clones only and misses some. The data hold approximately 21,000 clones, with 82% observed a single time. The material was CD4+ or CD8+ T cells sorted from blood, obtained in a trial of the OX40 agonist ivuxolimab. The source of these receptors is an adult with an advanced solid tumor such as melanoma, head and neck, liver or kidney cancer. Both conserved end residues are part of each CDR3.

v_call	j_call	cdr3_aa
TRBV15	TRBJ2-1	CGEEAGGPSYNEQFF
TRBV18	TRBJ1-1	CASSPRLEGWTEAFF
TRBV5-1	TRBJ1-2	CASSSLDREYGYTF
TRBV10-2	TRBJ2-3	CASSESLGRRTTDTQYF
TRBV19	TRBJ1-5	CASSMEVLRSSNQPQHF
TRBV23-1	TRBJ1-2	CASTWTGGYGYTF
TRBV5-4	TRBJ2-5	CASKLGGGQETQYF
TRBV7-9	TRBJ1-6	CASSPMGGLSSYNSPLHF
TRBV6-6	TRBJ1-6	CASSSDRSGNSPLHF
TRBV10-2	TRBJ2-1	CATEVAGGGEQFF
TRBV28	TRBJ2-3	CASSTALLSTDTQYF
TRBV27	TRBJ1-6	CASSFLFRRQGPNSPLHF
TRBV5-1	TRBJ2-6	CASSLARRTGANVLTF
TRBV15	TRBJ2-7	CATSRAPGAREQYF
TRBV19	TRBJ2-7	CATARAGGLYEQYF
TRBV10-2	TRBJ2-5	CASSGGLGETQYF
TRBV7-9	TRBJ1-1	CASSLVARGKAFF
TRBV7-2	TRBJ2-1	CASTTRGNEQFF
TRBV5-1	TRBJ1-3	CASSPWTGKTSTAGNTIYF
TRBV7-8	TRBJ2-1	CASSSQTSGGALEQFF
TRBV11-2	TRBJ2-7	CASSPLTVSSYEQYF
TRBV19	TRBJ2-3	CASSIGKTDTQYF
TRBV19	TRBJ1-3	CATRARTNSGNTIYF
TRBV18	TRBJ2-1	CASSPLAGVVNEQFF
TRBV5-1	TRBJ2-1	CASSLASGTSYNEQFF
TRBV19	TRBJ1-4	CASTPDRDNPNEKLFF
TRBV7-2	TRBJ2-5	CASSTKSGLLETQYF
TRBV29-1	TRBJ2-7	CSGKHNYEQYF
TRBV19	TRBJ1-5	CASSIIPRGRLNQPQHF
TRBV29-1	TRBJ1-2	CSVEGTTGTYGYTF
TRBV6-5	TRBJ1-5	CASSGTWGQPQHF
TRBV7-2	TRBJ1-6	CASSQARTGNSPLHF
TRBV4-3	TRBJ1-4	CASSRRGEGNEKLFF
TRBV28	TRBJ1-5	CASSSTGRVNQPQHF
TRBV5-1	TRBJ2-7	CASSLVRQGSYEQYF
TRBV7-8	TRBJ2-6	CASSLGGSGANVLTF
TRBV19	TRBJ1-5	CASSINVQPQHF
TRBV19	TRBJ2-5	CASSISGRARETQYF
TRBV5-1	TRBJ1-1	CASSLGILNTEAFF
TRBV7-3	TRBJ2-3	CASSPGSTDTQYF
TRBV7-2	TRBJ2-7	CASSRTGTDYEQYF
TRBV18	TRBJ1-5	CASSPAAVGPQHF
TRBV23-1	TRBJ1-3	CASRRDREDIDGNTIYF
TRBV7-2	TRBJ2-2	CASSRSRRGTGELFF
TRBV9	TRBJ2-3	CASSVATSGGAKTDTQYF
TRBV4-1	TRBJ2-1	CASTRGAGGNLNEQFF
TRBV11-2	TRBJ1-1	CASSLGRNTEAFF
TRBV7-2	TRBJ1-3	CASSPAGGRSGNTIYF
TRBV6-1	TRBJ2-3	CASTNQGALKDTQYF
TRBV14	TRBJ2-5	CASSQNRGQETQYF
TRBV18	TRBJ1-1	CASSPPRSGDHTEAFF
TRBV11-2	TRBJ1-2	CASSPTGAGYGYTF
TRBV18	TRBJ2-2	CASSDSSGRAELFF
TRBV5-1	TRBJ2-3	CASSTSGASTDTQYF
TRBV6-5	TRBJ2-3	CASSYSILAGADTQYF